This T cell receptor (beta chain) was sequenced during a study of blood T cells in healthy people across ages. Germline assignment: CDR1 LGHNT and CDR2 FRNRAP. This CDR3 region has 12 residues. V dropped 2 bases and J dropped 5 bases, with 7 bases sitting between them. Combining a sample-barcoded 5' primer with a J-beta primer mix, a second PCR ran for roughly 6 to 12 cycles. TCRdb reprocessed the 5' RACE reads with MiXCR, giving one entry per CDR3 protein. Of almost 800,000 distinct CDR3 sequences detected, more than 45% appear once; the ten largest clones hold roughly 22%. The gene calls are TRBV12-5 and TRBJ2-7; the D is unclear. This TCR came from a man between 25 and 39 years old in good health. The sequencing input was blood. CDR3 nucleotide sequence: TGTGCTAGTGGTTTGAACCCCGACGAGCAGTACTTC. Encoded protein: CASGLNPDEQYF.